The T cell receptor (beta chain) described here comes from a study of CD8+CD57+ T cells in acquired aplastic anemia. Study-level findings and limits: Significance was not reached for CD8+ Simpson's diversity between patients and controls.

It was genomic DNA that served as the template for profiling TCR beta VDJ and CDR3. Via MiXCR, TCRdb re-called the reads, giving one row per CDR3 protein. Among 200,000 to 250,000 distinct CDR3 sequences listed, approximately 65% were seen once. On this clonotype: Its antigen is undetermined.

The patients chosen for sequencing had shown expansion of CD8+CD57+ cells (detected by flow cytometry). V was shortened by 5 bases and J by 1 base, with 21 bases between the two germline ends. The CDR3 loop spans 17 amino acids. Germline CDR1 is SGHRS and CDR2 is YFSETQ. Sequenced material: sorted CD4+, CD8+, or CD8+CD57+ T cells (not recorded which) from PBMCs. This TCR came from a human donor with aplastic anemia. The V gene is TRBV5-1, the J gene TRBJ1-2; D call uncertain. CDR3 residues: CASSEWVPEVLNYGYTF. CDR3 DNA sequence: TGCGCCAGCAGTGAGTGGGTGCCCGAAGTTCTTAACTATGGCTACACCTTC.